This T cell receptor beta chain was profiled in a study of metastatic and nonmetastatic thyroid tumors. TCRdb redid the clone calls on the PCR reads using MiXCR. Among about 12,000 clones listed, around 26% were seen once. Treatment of any kind had been given to no patient before thyroid surgery. The table lists this clone with a few counts. CDR1 and CDR2 (germline): MNHNS, SASEGT. The CDR3 loop spans 14 amino acids. Trimming removed 5 bases at V and 0 bases at J, with 10 bases between. The receptor was isolated from a male donor with papillary thyroid cancer or a benign thyroid nodule (not recorded which). Some clones in this sample may be carry-over from other donors' samples. The rearrangement uses TRBV6-1 and TRBJ1-1; no clear D gene. Sequenced: adjacent normal tissue. The chain's CDR3 is CASSSPGLNTEAFF. The CDR3 DNA follows: TGTGCCAGCAGTTCGCCAGGCTTGAACACTGAAGCTTTCTTT.